This T cell receptor (beta chain) was recovered during a study of blood T cell repertoires in COVID-19. CDR1 LNHDA and CDR2 SQIVND come from the germline V gene (reference sequence). After removal of 7 bases from V and 3 bases from J, the junction contained 13 bases not matched to a gene. The CDR3 spans 16 residues. Sequencing used immunoSEQ multiplex PCR; TCRdb keeps in-frame clones, though not all of them. This sample has approximately 82,000 clones; roughly 77% occur once, and the top ten carry about 12%. This clone was seen a few times. The receptor was isolated from a human donor in a cohort sampled during active COVID-19. V gene TRBV19 combines with J gene TRBJ1-2; 8 nucleotides agree with TRBD1. The specimen was peripheral blood. The CDR3 bases are TGTGCCAGTATACCTCTAGCAGGGGGCGAGGACTATGGCTACACCTTC. It specifies CASIPLAGGEDYGYTF.